The clone carrying this T cell receptor (beta chain) has a single count. The antigen is not known. The data belong to a study of OX40 agonist ivuxolimab in advanced cancers. The CDR3 is 13 residues long. The germline CDR1 and CDR2 sequences are LNHDA and SQIVND (reference sequence). The ends were cut back, 5 bases at V and 3 bases at J, with 11 bases in the middle. Study-level findings and limits: Low normalized T-cell clonal expansion was also seen in some nonresponders. There was clonal expansion of CD4+ and CD8+ blood T cells by week 6 at 0.1 to 3.0 mg/kg. On average, CD8+ T cells had more expanded clones than CD4+.

Produced via immunoSEQ multiplex PCR; TCRdb's table is partial and in-frame only. The sample carries around 94,000 clones, approximately 89% recorded once. The specimen was CD4+ or CD8+ T cells sorted from blood, collected in a trial of the OX40 agonist ivuxolimab. The source of this sequence is an adult with an advanced solid tumor such as melanoma, head and neck, liver or kidney cancer. The chain joins TRBV19 to TRBJ2-7; tentatively, D is TRBD1 (5 bases). CDR3 DNA sequence: TGTGCCAGTAGTCTAGGGGCCCTCTACGAGCAGTACTTC. Residues: CASSLGALYEQYF.